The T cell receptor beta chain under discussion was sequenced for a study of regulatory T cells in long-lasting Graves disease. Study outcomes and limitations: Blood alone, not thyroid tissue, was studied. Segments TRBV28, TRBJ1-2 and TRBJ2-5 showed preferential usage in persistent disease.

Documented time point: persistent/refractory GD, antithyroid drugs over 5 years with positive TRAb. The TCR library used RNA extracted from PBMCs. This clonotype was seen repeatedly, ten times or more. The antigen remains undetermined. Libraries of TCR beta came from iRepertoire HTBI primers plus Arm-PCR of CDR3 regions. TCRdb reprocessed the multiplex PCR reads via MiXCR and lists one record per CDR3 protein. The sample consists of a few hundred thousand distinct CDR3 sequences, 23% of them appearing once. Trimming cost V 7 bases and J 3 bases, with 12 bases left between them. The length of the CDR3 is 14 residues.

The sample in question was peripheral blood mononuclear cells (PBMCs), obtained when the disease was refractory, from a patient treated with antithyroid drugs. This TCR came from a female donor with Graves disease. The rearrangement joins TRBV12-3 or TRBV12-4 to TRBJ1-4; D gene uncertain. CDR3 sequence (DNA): TGTGCCAGCACACTCAGGCGGGCTAATGAAAAACTGTTTTTT. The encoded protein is CASTLRRANEKLFF.